This TCR beta chain was identified during a study of blood T cell repertoires in COVID-19 (dated by TCRdb to between 2020 and 2021). As for the study more broadly: Collaborator samples came from the United States, Italy and Spain and covered acute and convalescent phases of COVID-19. The material from the prospective study consisted of cDNA or gDNA derived from T cells, B-cell-depleted T cells, or PBMCs. Samples were obtained from the ongoing ImmuneRACE study (first 160 participants) and from about 1,300 subjects provided by 6 global collaborators. Where HLA class I and class II types were available, the types were taken from metadata supplied by the sample provider, not from assay-based typing. The repertoires were made available in a free public database intended to serve as a resource for research on the immune response to SARS-CoV-2. Nearly every sample came with metadata listing a de-identified subject ID, COVID-19 status, age in years and sex. Subjects who had been exposed to COVID-19, were actively infected with it, or had recovered from it provided the deeply sampled blood TCRbeta repertoires that made up the dataset.

TCRbeta CDR3 regions were amplified from genomic DNA using the immunoSEQ Assay, a bias-controlled multiplex PCR. The authors processed their data as follows. Nucleated cell counts per sample were estimated from amplification of reference gene primers within the assay. To quantify the absolute abundance of each unique TCRbeta CDR3 rearrangement, sequence reads were collapsed and filtered. For each sample, productive Simpson clonality was calculated as the square root of Simpson's diversity index across productive rearrangements. Not all clones reach the TCRdb copy of this immuneACCESS table, which keeps in-frame sequences only. Checked studies attribute under half of the gap to unresolved V genes and leave the rest unexplained. D and trimming were read from the DNA, whereas the V and J calls and clone size are those reported in that table. The sample contains 150,000 to 200,000 clones, around 80% of them found a single time. 2.5% to 3.5% of the sample is held by the ten biggest clonotypes.

V loses 5 bases at its end and J loses 4 bases; junction bases beyond the gene matches: 9. The CDR3, cysteine through phenylalanine, is 15 amino acids long. The entry retains the CDR3 DNA only, 45 bases that are in frame from base 1. CDR1 and CDR2 were assigned from the germline V gene as SGHRS and YFSETQ. Collaborating institutions collected whole blood in K2EDTA tubes following their own protocols. For TCRbeta analysis, collaborators shipped samples as frozen whole blood, isolated PBMCs, or DNA extracted from either of those sample types. Points the paper makes about the study in general: The quantity of clinical and demographic metadata differed by source and by participant and was supplied without curation.

Comment on this clone: The specificity of this receptor is unknown. No per-base quality is available; no much larger clone lies one base away.

The chain joins TRBV5-1 to TRBJ1-3; 7 central bases correspond to TRBD1. This clonotype was sampled from a woman of 80 years or more with active or convalescent COVID-19. Input material: peripheral blood. Here is the DNA: TGCGCCAGCAGAACCACAGGGGCGTCAGGAAACACCATATATTTT. Its translation reads: CASRTTGASGNTIYF.